The rows below give T cell receptor beta chains drawn from one sample of a study of blood T cell repertoires in COVID-19. TCRdb's table, derived via immunoSEQ multiplex PCR, lists solely in-frame clones and lacks some. The data hold some 150,000 clones, with roughly four fifths observed a single time. Material for sequencing was PBMCs or T cells enriched from blood (not recorded which). The receptors were gathered from a woman aged 18-29 years who had been exposed to COVID-19. Each CDR3 is given with its conserved first and last residue. The order of the fields is J gene, V gene, clone size, D gene, CDR3 DNA, CDR3 protein. The D gene is left open where the match is weak. Not every row has a clone size; where given, it reads once, few, many or a size class.

>TRBJ2-1|TRBV23-1|once|.
TGCGCCAGCAGTCAACCCAACGGGTGCAATGAGCAGTTCTTC
CASSQPNGCNEQFF
>TRBJ2-1|TRBV12-5|once|.
TGTGCTAGTGTTTGGGGCACTGAGCAGTTCTTC
CASVWGTEQFF
>TRBJ2-7|TRBV27|.|.
TGTGCCAGCAGTTTACGCGGGGAGCGGGAGCAGTACTTC
CASSLRGEREQYF
>TRBJ2-1|TRBV12-3/TRBV12-4|.|TRBD2
TGTGCCACCCGGGAGGAAGGGAATGAGCAGTTCTTC
CATREEGNEQFF
>TRBJ2-5|TRBV5-4|once|TRBD1
TGTGCCAGCAGCTCTCAGGGGGCAGTGGAGACCCAGTACTTC
CASSSQGAVETQYF
>TRBJ2-5|TRBV10-3|.|TRBD2
TGTGCCATCAGGATAGCGGGAGATCAAGAGACCCAGTACTTC
CAIRIAGDQETQYF
>TRBJ1-1|TRBV13|.|TRBD1
TGTGCCAGCAGCTTAAGACAGGGAATGAACACTGAAGCTTTCTTT
CASSLRQGMNTEAFF
>TRBJ1-5|TRBV19|.|TRBD1
TGTGCCAGTAGCGGACAGGGGGCAATGAGGAATCAGCCCCAGCATTTT
CASSGQGAMRNQPQHF
>TRBJ2-2|TRBV7-9|.|.
TGTGCCAGCAGCTTAACAGGGAGCGCGGCCGGGGAGCTGTTTTTT
CASSLTGSAAGELFF
>TRBJ1-6|TRBV6-5|.|TRBD1
TGTGCCAGCGGAGGGGGCTCACCCCTCCACTTT
CASGGGSPLHF
>TRBJ1-3|TRBV18|.|.
TGTGCCAGCTCACGTCGGGACACTCTCTCTGGAAACACCATATATTTT
CASSRRDTLSGNTIYF
>TRBJ2-5|TRBV19|once|.
TGTGCCAGTAGCATACAGTTACAAGAGACCCAGTACTTC
CASSIQLQETQYF
>TRBJ1-4|TRBV5-1|.|.
TGCGCCAGCAGCTTGGACGGTTTTTCGGTTGAAAAACTGTTTTTT
CASSLDGFSVEKLFF
>TRBJ2-7|TRBV18|few|.
TGTGCCAGCTCACCGGGACAAAACTACGAGCAGTACTTC
CASSPGQNYEQYF
>TRBJ2-1|TRBV3-1/TRBV3-2|.|.
TGTGCCAGCAGCTTGACTGGAACCTACAATGAGCAGTTCTTC
CASSLTGTYNEQFF
>TRBJ1-5|TRBV19|.|.
TGTGCCAGTAGCAAAACAAATAGCAATCAGCCCCAGCATTTT
CASSKTNSNQPQHF
>TRBJ1-5|TRBV19|.|.
TGTGCCAGTAGTCTGTGGCAGAGCAATCAGCCCCAGCATTTT
CASSLWQSNQPQHF
>TRBJ2-2|TRBV4-1|.|.
TGCGCCAGCAGCCAACGGGACAACTGGGACACCGGGGAGCTGTTTTTT
CASSQRDNWDTGELFF
>TRBJ2-7|TRBV11-2|.|.
TGTGCCAGCAGCCTTGGTAGGGGGAGAAGTTCCTACGAGCAGTACTTC
CASSLGRGRSSYEQYF
>TRBJ1-1|TRBV13|.|.
TGTGCCAGCAGCGCTCCGGGGGAGTCCACTGAAGCTTTCTTT
CASSAPGESTEAFF
>TRBJ2-3|TRBV7-9|.|.
TGTGCCAGCAGCTTAGAGTTAGGCACAGATACGCAGTATTTT
CASSLELGTDTQYF
>TRBJ2-1|TRBV7-2|once|.
TGTGCCAGCAGGACCTCTAGGTCGGGATGGGCCTACAATGAGCAGTTCTTC
CASRTSRSGWAYNEQFF
>TRBJ1-4|TRBV18|.|.
TGTGCCAGCTCACAAAGGACAGCAACTAATGAAAAACTGTTTTTT
CASSQRTATNEKLFF
>TRBJ2-5|TRBV2|few|TRBD2
TGTGCCAGCAGACCCCGACTAGCGGGTATGGGAGAGACCCAGTACTTC
CASRPRLAGMGETQYF
>TRBJ1-1|TRBV19|.|.
TGTGCCAGTCAGAGACAGCTGAACACTGAAGCTTTCTTT
CASQRQLNTEAFF
>TRBJ2-7|TRBV19|.|TRBD1
TGTGCCAGTAGCACCCAGACAGGGGGGGGCTACGAGCAGTACTTC
CASSTQTGGGYEQYF
>TRBJ2-1|TRBV30|.|TRBD2
TGTGCCTGGAGTGACTCCCCCGGGGCGGGAGTCCACGATGAGCAGTTCTTC
CAWSDSPGAGVHDEQFF
>TRBJ1-5|TRBV6-1|.|.
TGTGCCAGCAGTGAACTCAGGGTTAGCAATCAGCCCCAGCATTTT
CASSELRVSNQPQHF
>TRBJ1-3|TRBV5-1|.|.
TGCGCCAGCAGCTTGGCTAGTTTGGCAGGGCCCTCTGGAAACACCATATATTTT
CASSLASLAGPSGNTIYF
>TRBJ1-6|TRBV27|.|.
TGTGCCAGCAGTTCCACACCACAGATTTGGAATTCACCCCTCCACTTT
CASSSTPQIWNSPLHF
>TRBJ2-7|TRBV2|.|TRBD2
TGTGCCAGCAGCCAAGCGGGAGCCCGCCACGAGCAGTACTTC
CASSQAGARHEQYF
>TRBJ1-5|TRBV28|.|.
TGTGCCAGCAGGATAGAGACTACGGGACAACCCCAGCATTTT
CASRIETTGQPQHF
>TRBJ2-7|TRBV4-2|.|TRBD2
TGTGCCAGCAGCCTAGGGGCAAGCGGGGGACCTCTGTACGAGCAGTACTTC
CASSLGASGGPLYEQYF
>TRBJ2-7|TRBV5-1|.|TRBD1
TGCGCCAGCAGCAACAGGGGCCCCTACGAGCAGTACTTC
CASSNRGPYEQYF
>TRBJ2-4|TRBV18|.|TRBD1
TGTGCCAGCTCCGCCGGGACAGGCGATATAGCCAAAAACATTCAGTACTTC
CASSAGTGDIAKNIQYF
>TRBJ2-2|TRBV6-6|once|TRBD2
TGTGCCAGCAGTCAATCGGGACTAGCGGGAGGGATCGGGGAGCTGTTTTTT
CASSQSGLAGGIGELFF
>TRBJ2-1|TRBV18|.|.
TGTGCCAGCTCACCAGACAGAGTAGAGCAGTTCTTC
CASSPDRVEQFF